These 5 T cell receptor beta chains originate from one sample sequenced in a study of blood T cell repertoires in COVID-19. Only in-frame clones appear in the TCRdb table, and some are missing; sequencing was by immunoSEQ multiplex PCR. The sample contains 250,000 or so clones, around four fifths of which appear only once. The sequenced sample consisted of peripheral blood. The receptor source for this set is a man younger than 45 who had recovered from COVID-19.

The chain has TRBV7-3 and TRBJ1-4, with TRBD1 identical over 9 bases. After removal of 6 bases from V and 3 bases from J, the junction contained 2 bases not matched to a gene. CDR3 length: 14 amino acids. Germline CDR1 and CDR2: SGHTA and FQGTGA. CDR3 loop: CASRRQGANEKLFF. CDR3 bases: TGTGCCAGCAGGAGACAGGGGGCTAATGAAAAACTGTTTTTT.

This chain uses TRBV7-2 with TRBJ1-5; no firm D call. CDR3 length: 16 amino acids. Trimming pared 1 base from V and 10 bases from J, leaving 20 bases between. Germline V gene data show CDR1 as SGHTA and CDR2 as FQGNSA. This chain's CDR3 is CASSLEAGTLSGPQHF. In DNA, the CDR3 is TGTGCCAGCAGCTTAGAGGCAGGCACCCTCTCGGGACCCCAGCATTTT.

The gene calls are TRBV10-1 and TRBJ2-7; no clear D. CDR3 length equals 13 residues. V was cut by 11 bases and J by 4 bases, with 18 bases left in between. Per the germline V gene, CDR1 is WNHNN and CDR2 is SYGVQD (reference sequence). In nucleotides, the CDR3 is TGCGCCCCCTGGGTCGGTACGGAGTACGAGCAGTACGTC. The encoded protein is CAPWVGTEYEQYV.

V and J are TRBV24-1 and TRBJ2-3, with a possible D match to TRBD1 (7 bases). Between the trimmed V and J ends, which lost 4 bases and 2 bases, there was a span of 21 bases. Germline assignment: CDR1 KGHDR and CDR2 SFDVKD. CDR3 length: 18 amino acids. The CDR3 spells CATSDALQGGQDTDTQYF. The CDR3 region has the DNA TGTGCCACCAGTGACGCCCTTCAGGGGGGCCAGGACACAGATACGCAGTATTTT.

The CDR3 DNA reads as TGTGCCAGTGAGGGCCCCCGGGGCTACAATGAGCAGTTCTTC. It is translated as CASEGPRGYNEQFF. The J gene is TRBJ2-1, the V gene TRBV11-1, with D perhaps TRBD2 (5 bases). Trimming removed 9 bases from V and 3 bases from J, with 15 bases in between. The germline V gene encodes CDR1 SGHAT and CDR2 FQDESV (reference sequence). This CDR3 comprises 14 residues.